This T cell receptor (beta chain) is from a study of beta chain features in type 1 diabetes. At the level of the study: Cell yields, gender and age were similar in healthy donors and patients. Overall study results and limits: All four CD4+ subsets of Type 1 diabetes patients contained TCRB CDR3s that were moderately but significantly shorter. Over-representation of high TCR-expressing cells was a possible consequence of cDNA sequencing.

This clone was detected once. What it binds is unknown. CDR1 and CDR2 from the germline V gene are MNHEY and SVGAGI. V was cut by 5 bases and J by 8 bases, with 15 bases left in between. The CDR3 loop spans 13 amino acids. By way of CD45RO/CCR7/CD25/CD127/CD95/CD27, the CD4+ regulatory, stem cell-like memory, central memory and naive cells were sorted. Isolated RNA was reverse transcribed in full, so expressed TCRB transcripts were sequenced. Libraries were prepared by immunoSEQ multiplex PCR; TCRdb keeps only in-frame clonotypes and omits some of them. Of roughly 400,000 clones in the sample, approximately 15% were seen once.

Input material: naive CD4+ T cells from blood. The V and J genes are TRBV6-5 and TRBJ1-2; D is undetermined. This receptor was identified in a man aged 25-45 years in good health. The CDR3 here is CASSPQAAGGYTF. Here the CDR3 DNA reads TGTGCCAGCAGTCCTCAGGCCGCGGGAGGCTACACCTTC.